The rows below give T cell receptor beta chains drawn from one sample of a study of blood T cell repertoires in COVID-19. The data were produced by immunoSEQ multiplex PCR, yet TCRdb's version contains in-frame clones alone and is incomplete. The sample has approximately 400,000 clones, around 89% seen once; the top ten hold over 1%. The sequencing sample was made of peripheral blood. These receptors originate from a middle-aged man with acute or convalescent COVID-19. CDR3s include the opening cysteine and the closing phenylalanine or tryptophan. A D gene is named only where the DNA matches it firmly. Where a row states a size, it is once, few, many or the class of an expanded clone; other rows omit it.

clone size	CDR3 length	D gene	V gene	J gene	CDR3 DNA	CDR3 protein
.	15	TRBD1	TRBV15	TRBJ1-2	TGTGCCACCAGCAGGGGACAGGGAATAGGCTATGGCTACACCTTC	CATSRGQGIGYGYTF
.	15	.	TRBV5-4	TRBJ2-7	TGTGCCAGCAGCTTAGCCGGCGGACTTTCCTACGAGCAGTACTTC	CASSLAGGLSYEQYF
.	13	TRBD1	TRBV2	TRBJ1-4	TGTGCCAGCAGGACAGGGGGCGATGAAAAACTGTTTTTT	CASRTGGDEKLFF
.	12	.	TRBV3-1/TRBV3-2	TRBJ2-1	TGTGCCAGCAGCCAACTCTACAATGAGCAGTTCTTC	CASSQLYNEQFF
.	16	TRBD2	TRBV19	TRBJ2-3	TGTGCCAGTAGCGGACTAGCGGGGGGAATCACAGATACGCAGTATTTT	CASSGLAGGITDTQYF
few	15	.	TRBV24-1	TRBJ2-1	TGTGCCACCAGTGAGGTAGCGGCGTCCTACAATGAGCAGTTCTTC	CATSEVAASYNEQFF
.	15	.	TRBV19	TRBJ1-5	TGTGCCAGTAGATTACTCTCGTCGGGGAATCAGCCCCAGCATTTT	CASRLLSSGNQPQHF
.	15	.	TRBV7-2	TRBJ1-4	TGTGCCAGCAGTTCTCGACAGACAACTAATGAAAAACTGTTTTTT	CASSSRQTTNEKLFF
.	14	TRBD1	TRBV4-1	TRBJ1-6	TGCGCCAGCAGCCAAGGACAGGGGTATTCACCCCTCCACTTT	CASSQGQGYSPLHF
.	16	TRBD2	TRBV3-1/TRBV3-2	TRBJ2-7	TGTGCCAGCAGCCAAGACCCGGGACTAGCGGGATACGAGCAGTACTTC	CASSQDPGLAGYEQYF
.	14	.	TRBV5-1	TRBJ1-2	TGCGCCAGCAGCTCTCCAGGTTCACACTATGGCTACACCTTC	CASSSPGSHYGYTF
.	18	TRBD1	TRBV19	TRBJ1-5	TGTGCCAGTAGTCCAATCTCCGGGACAGGGGGCGAGTATCAGCCCCAGCATTTT	CASSPISGTGGEYQPQHF
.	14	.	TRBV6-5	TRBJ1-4	TGTGCCAGCAGTCTAATCCGCGATCCGGAAAAACTGTTTTTT	CASSLIRDPEKLFF
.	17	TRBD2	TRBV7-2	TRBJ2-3	TGTGCCAGCAGCTTAGGTTTACTAGCGGGGGGGTTCGATACGCAGTATTTT	CASSLGLLAGGFDTQYF
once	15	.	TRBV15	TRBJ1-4	TGTGCCACCAGCCTCCTGTCGGGGGAAGATGAAAAACTGTTTTTT	CATSLLSGEDEKLFF
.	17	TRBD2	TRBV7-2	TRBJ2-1	TGTGCCAGCAGCTTAGCGGTGGCGGGGGGCTCCTACAATGAGCAGTTCTTC	CASSLAVAGGSYNEQFF
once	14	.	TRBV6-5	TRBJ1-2	TGTGCCAGCAGACTTAGAGGGGGAAGTGGGGGCTACACCTTC	CASRLRGGSGGYTF
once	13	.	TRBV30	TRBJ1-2	TGTGCCTGGAGTGTACGCGAAGAGTATGGCTACACCTTC	CAWSVREEYGYTF
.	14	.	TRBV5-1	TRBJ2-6	TGCGCCAGCAGCCTCAGGGATGGGGCCAACGTCCTGACTTTC	CASSLRDGANVLTF
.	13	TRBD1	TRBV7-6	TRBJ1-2	TGTGCCAGCAGCGTCGGGACAGGATATGGCTACACCTTC	CASSVGTGYGYTF
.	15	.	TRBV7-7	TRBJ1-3	TGTGCTAGCAGCTTATCGCGGGACTCTGGAAACACCATATATTTT	CASSLSRDSGNTIYF
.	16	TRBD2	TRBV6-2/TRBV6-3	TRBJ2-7	TGTGCCAGCAGTTACTTCCCCGCGGGGGAGTACTACGAGCAGTACTTC	CASSYFPAGEYYEQYF
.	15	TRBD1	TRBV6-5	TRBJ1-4	TGTGCCAGCACCCCGGCCGGGACAGTCGGAGAAAAACTGTTTTTT	CASTPAGTVGEKLFF
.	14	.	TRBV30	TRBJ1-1	TGTGCCTGGAGAGCTCCGGGGGGGGGAACTGAAGCTTTCTTT	CAWRAPGGGTEAFF
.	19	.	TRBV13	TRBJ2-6	TGTGCCAGCAGCCTTGTCCGGGACATCTCATCCTCTGGGGCCAACGTCCTGACTTTC	CASSLVRDISSSGANVLTF
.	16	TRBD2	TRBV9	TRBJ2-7	TGTGCCAGCAGCGTAGGGGGACTAGCGGGTTCCTACGAGCAGTACTTC	CASSVGGLAGSYEQYF
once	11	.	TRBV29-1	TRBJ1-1	TGCAGCGTGTGCAGGTTTACTGAAGCTTTCTTT	CSVCRFTEAFF
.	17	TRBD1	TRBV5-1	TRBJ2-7	TGCGCCAGCAGATATACCGCCGGGACAGGGATGTCCTACGAGCAGTACTTC	CASRYTAGTGMSYEQYF
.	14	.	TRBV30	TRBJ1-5	TGTGCCTGCTCAGTAGGGGGAAATAATCAGCCCCAGCATTTT	CACSVGGNNQPQHF
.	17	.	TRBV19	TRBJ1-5	TGTGCCAGTAGTATCGCGGGGATTAAGGGGAGTCATCAGCCCCAGCATTTT	CASSIAGIKGSHQPQHF
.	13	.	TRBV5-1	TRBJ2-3	TGCGCCAGCAGCCAATCCAGGGCAGATACGCAGTATTTT	CASSQSRADTQYF
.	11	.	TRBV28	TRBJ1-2	TGTGCCAGCAGTTATACAGGTGGCTACACCTTC	CASSYTGGYTF
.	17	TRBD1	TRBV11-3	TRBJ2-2	TGTGCCAGCAGCTTAGATGGACAGGTCGCGAACACCGGGGAGCTGTTTTTT	CASSLDGQVANTGELFF
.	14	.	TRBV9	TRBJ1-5	TGTGCCAGCAGCGCCGGGTGGGGAGATCAGCCCCAGCATTTT	CASSAGWGDQPQHF
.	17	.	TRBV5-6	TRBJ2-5	TGTGCCAGCAGCCCCTTGCCGCTGGGGGGGGGCCCAGAGACCCAGTACTTC	CASSPLPLGGGPETQYF
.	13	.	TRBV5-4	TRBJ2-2	TGTGCCAGCAGCTTCGGGGTGTGGGGGGAGCTGTTTTTT	CASSFGVWGELFF
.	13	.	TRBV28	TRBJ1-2	TGTGCCAGCAGTGTATTCGACAGATATGGCTACACCTTC	CASSVFDRYGYTF
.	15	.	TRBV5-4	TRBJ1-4	TGTGCCAGCAGCTCTCCCTTGACAGGAAATGAAAAACTGTTTTTT	CASSSPLTGNEKLFF
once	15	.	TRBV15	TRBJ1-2	TGTGCCACCAGGAGAGGCGCGATCCTCAACTATGGCTACACCTTC	CATRRGAILNYGYTF
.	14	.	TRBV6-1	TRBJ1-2	TGTGCCAGCAGTGAAGACTTAAGAGACTATGGCTACACCTTC	CASSEDLRDYGYTF
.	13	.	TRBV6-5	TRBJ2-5	TGTGCCAGCAGTTTGCCGGGAGTAGAGACCCAGTACTTC	CASSLPGVETQYF
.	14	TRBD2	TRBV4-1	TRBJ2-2	TGCGCCAGCAGCCATCCCGGGGGGGCCGGGGAGCTGTTTTTT	CASSHPGGAGELFF
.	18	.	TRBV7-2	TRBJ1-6	TGTGCCAGCAGCTTAAACCCCAGGTCAAGCTCCTATAATTCACCCCTCCACTTT	CASSLNPRSSSYNSPLHF
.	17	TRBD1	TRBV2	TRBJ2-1	TGTGCCAGCAGTAAATTTGGGACAGGGGTCTCCTACAATGAGCAGTTCTTC	CASSKFGTGVSYNEQFF
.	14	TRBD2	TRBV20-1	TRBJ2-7	TGCAGTGCTAGTCCAGCGGGAGGGCCGGAAGAGCAGTACTTC	CSASPAGGPEEQYF
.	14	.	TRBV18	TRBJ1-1	TGTGCCAGCTCACCTACAGGTGCTAACACTGAAGCTTTCTTT	CASSPTGANTEAFF
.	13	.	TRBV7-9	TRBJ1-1	TGTGCCAGCAGCTTAGGCTTGGGAGGGGCAGCTTTCTTT	CASSLGLGGAAFF
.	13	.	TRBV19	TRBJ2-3	TGTGCCAGTCGCAGGGTGGCTAGAGATACGCAGTATTTT	CASRRVARDTQYF
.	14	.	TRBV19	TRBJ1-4	TGTGCTAGTAGTATGACAGAAACTAATGAAAAACTGTTTTTT	CASSMTETNEKLFF
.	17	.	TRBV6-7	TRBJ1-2	TGTGCCAGCAGTTACCAACCCCAGGGGAAGAGACACTATGGCTACACCTTC	CASSYQPQGKRHYGYTF
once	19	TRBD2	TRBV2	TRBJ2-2	TGTGCCAGCAGCCGCTCCTCGGTAGCGGGAGGGCCAAGCACCGGGGAGCTGTTTTTT	CASSRSSVAGGPSTGELFF
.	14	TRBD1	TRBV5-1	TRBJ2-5	TGCGCCAGCAGACAGACAGGGTGGGGAGAGACCCAGTACTTC	CASRQTGWGETQYF
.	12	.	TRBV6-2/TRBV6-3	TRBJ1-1	TGTGCCAGCACCCCCCCGGGGGGGGAAGCTTTCTTT	CASTPPGGEAFF
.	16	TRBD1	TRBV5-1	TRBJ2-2	TGCGCCAGCAGCCCGATAGGGACAGTCAGTACCGGGGAGCTGTTTTTT	CASSPIGTVSTGELFF
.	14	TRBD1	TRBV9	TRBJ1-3	TGTGCCAGCAGCGATGGGACAGGGGGAAACACCATATATTTT	CASSDGTGGNTIYF
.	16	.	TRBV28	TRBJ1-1	TGTGCCAGCAGTTTATTTCAGGGCCTTTGGGACACTGAAGCTTTCTTT	CASSLFQGLWDTEAFF
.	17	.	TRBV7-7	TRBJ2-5	TGTGCTAGCAGCTTAGCGCTCGGGGGGCCCTACCCAAGGACCCAGTACTTC	CASSLALGGPYPRTQYF